Below, 29 T cell receptor beta chains from the same sample are listed, as sequenced in a study of control samples from healthy donors and cancer patients. Some clones are missing from TCRdb's copy, which holds only in-frame ones; the method was immunoSEQ multiplex PCR. Counted here are 150,000 to 180,000 clones, about 94% occurring once; the ten biggest clones make up about 5.2%. Sequenced input: blood. These receptors all come from a middle-aged man in good health.

The count of this clone is one. The CDR3 reads CASTPTGDPGNTIYF. The CDR3 DNA is TGTGCCAGTACCCCGACGGGGGATCCTGGAAACACCATATATTTT. This chain connects TRBV19 to TRBJ1-3, with TRBD1 as a possible D gene (5 bases). This CDR3 has 15 residues. Trimming stripped 7 bases from V and 2 bases from J, with 15 bases between. Looked up from germline, CDR1 is LNHDA and CDR2 is SQIVND (reference sequence).

The chain employs TRBV3-1 (or the pseudogene TRBV3-2) and TRBJ2-7, with a tentative D call TRBD1 (5 bases). The CDR3 runs to 14 residues. The germline CDR1 and CDR2 sequences are LGHDT and YNNKEL (reference sequence). Trimming cost V 2 bases and J 12 bases, with 20 bases left between them. The CDR3 reads CASSQSQGTRRRYF. The CDR3 DNA is TGTGCCAGCAGCCAATCCCAGGGTACACGTCGGCGGTACTTC.

The chain is built from TRBV18 and TRBJ1-5; D possibly corresponds to TRBD1 (6 bases). The V gene lost 8 bases and the J gene lost 4 bases, with 12 bases spanning the gap. Germline V gene sequence: CDR1 KGHSH, CDR2 LQKENI. The CDR3 covers 13 residues. In DNA, the CDR3 is TGTGCCAGCCAATTCGGACAGAATCAGCCCCAGCATTTT. It codes for CASQFGQNQPQHF.

The chain combines TRBV25-1 with TRBJ2-7, with D perhaps matching TRBD1 (6 bases). Germline-derived CDR1 and CDR2 are MGHDK and SYGVNS. Trimming took off 6 bases at V and 2 bases at J, with 14 bases between the two ends. The CDR3 spans 14 residues. The CDR3 nucleotides read TGTGCCAGCAGCCGGGACACGAGCCCCTACGAGCAGTACTTC. It codes for CASSRDTSPYEQYF.

V and J are TRBV18 and TRBJ1-1; maybe TRBD1 (5 bases). Germline CDR1 and CDR2: KGHSH and LQKENI. V was shortened by 6 bases and J by 7 bases, with 15 bases between the two germline ends. The CDR3 spans 13 residues. CDR3 sequence (DNA): TGTGCCAGCTCTCTCGACAGCGTAGTTGAAGCTTTCTTT. Translating gives CASSLDSVVEAFF.

This chain uses TRBV5-4 with TRBJ1-6; tentatively, D is TRBD1 (6 bases). The germline gives CDR1 SGHNT, CDR2 YYREEE (reference sequence). V lost 3 bases to trimming and J lost 7 bases, with 17 bases between them. The CDR3 length is 16 residues. CDR3 residues: CASSYGGGQTNSPLHF. CDR3 sequence (DNA): TGTGCCAGCAGCTACGGGGGGGGGCAGACAAATTCACCCCTCCACTTT.

The chain is built from TRBV10-2 and TRBJ2-7, with a weak D call TRBD1 (6 bases). The CDR3 has 13 residues. Germline assignment: CDR1 WSHSY and CDR2 SAAADI. V was pared by 7 bases and J by 2 bases, with 12 bases between. For the CDR3, the DNA is TGCGCCAGCAACAGGGCGGAAGCCTACGAGCAGTACTTC. Amino acids: CASNRAEAYEQYF.

The chain has TRBV30 and TRBJ1-2; no definite D call. Trimming took off 1 base at V and 2 bases at J, with 8 bases between the two ends. Germline V gene sequence: CDR1 GTSNPN, CDR2 SVGIG (reference sequence). The CDR3 has 13 amino acids. This CDR3 is CAWSGGINYGYTF. DNA of the CDR3: TGTGCCTGGAGTGGTGGAATAAACTATGGCTACACCTTC.

The genes are TRBV29-1 and TRBJ2-3; tentative D call: TRBD2 (5 bases). CDR3 size: 11 residues. The germline gives CDR1 SQVTM, CDR2 ANQGSEA. V lost 4 bases and J 6 bases, leaving 8 bases between the germline ends. Written as DNA, the CDR3 is TGCAGCGTTGTTGGCGGGGATACGCAGTATTTT. Residues: CSVVGGDTQYF.

The V and J genes are TRBV30 and TRBJ1-1, with TRBD1 as a possible D gene (6 bases). Per germline, CDR1 GTSNPN and CDR2 SVGIG (reference sequence). V dropped 0 bases and J dropped 3 bases, with 11 bases sitting between them. This CDR3 has 14 amino acids. CDR3 DNA sequence: TGTGCCTGGAGTGTACCGGGGGGCTACACTGAAGCTTTCTTT. This gives the protein CAWSVPGGYTEAFF.

The chain is built from TRBV5-6 and TRBJ1-1; 7 nucleotides align to TRBD1. From germline, CDR1 is SGHDT and CDR2 YYEEEE. There are 12 residues in the CDR3. Trimming removed 1 base from V and 8 bases from J; junction bases left unmatched: 2. CDR3 loop: CASSLLDREAFF. CDR3 sequence (DNA): TGTGCCAGCAGCTTGTTGGACAGGGAAGCTTTCTTT.

The V call is TRBV5-8, the J call TRBJ2-1; 11 bases are shared with TRBD1. Looked up from germline, CDR1 is SGHTS and CDR2 is YDEGEE. After removal of 9 bases from V and 4 bases from J, the junction contained 9 bases not matched to a gene. CDR3 length equals 15 residues. CDR3: CAINPGTGGYNEQFF. As DNA, the CDR3 is TGTGCCATCAACCCGGGGACAGGGGGATACAATGAGCAGTTCTTC.

This chain's CDR3 is CASSLRTGDGYTF. In nucleotides, the CDR3 is TGTGCCAGCAGCTTACGGACAGGGGATGGCTACACCTTC. The chain is built from TRBV2 and TRBJ1-2, with TRBD1 matching 9 bases. Unmatched junction bases numbered 5, after V lost 6 bases and J lost 6 bases. This CDR3 comprises 13 residues. CDR1 SNHLY and CDR2 FYNNEI come from the germline V gene. The full variable domain, in which reference TRBV2 and TRBJ1-2 provide the parts outside the CDR3, is EPEVTQTPSHQVTQMGQEVILRCVPISNHLYFYWYRQILGQKVEFLVSFYNNEISEKSEIFDDQFSVERPDGSNFTLKIRSTKLEDSAMYFCASSLRTGDGYTFGSGTRLTVV.

The chain has TRBV6-6 and TRBJ2-5, with D tentatively TRBD1 (5 bases). The CDR3 is made up of 14 amino acids. Between the trimmed V and J ends, which lost 7 bases and 2 bases, there was a span of 14 bases. Per the germline V gene, CDR1 is MNHNY and CDR2 is SVGAGI (reference sequence). The CDR3 here is CASTPKSGQETQYF. The CDR3 nucleotides are TGTGCCAGCACCCCAAAATCAGGGCAAGAGACCCAGTACTTC.

The chain has TRBV5-1 and TRBJ1-6; the D is unclear. Germline-derived CDR1 and CDR2 are SGHRS and YFSETQ. The CDR3 sequence is 12 residues long. The V and J ends lost 4 bases and 7 bases respectively, with 6 bases between them. The CDR3 sequence is CASSLGNSPLHF. For the CDR3, the DNA is TGCGCCAGCAGCCTAGGAAATTCACCCCTCCACTTT.

This chain connects TRBV6-5 to TRBJ1-1; 8 nucleotides agree with TRBD1. V shed 7 bases and J 5 bases; nucleotides not matched to a gene: 12. This CDR3 contains 15 residues. The germline V gene encodes CDR1 MNHEY and CDR2 SVGAGI. For the CDR3, the DNA is TGTGCCAGCAAGACTATCGGGACAGGAGGGACTGAAGCTTTCTTT. Translated, it gives CASKTIGTGGTEAFF.

The V and J genes are TRBV18 and TRBJ1-5; D not certain. Trimming took 3 bases from V and 5 from J, leaving 5 bases between them. The length of the CDR3 is 12 residues. Germline V gene lookup returns CDR1 KGHSH and CDR2 LQKENI. In nucleotides, the CDR3 is TGTGCCAGCTCACCTGGGGATCAGCCCCAGCATTTT. Translation gives CASSPGDQPQHF.

The chain uses TRBV28 and TRBJ1-1, with TRBD1 matching 9 bases. Trimming cost V 5 bases and J 0 bases; bases outside gene matches: 1. Germline-derived CDR1 and CDR2 are MDHEN and SYDVKM. This CDR3 contains 14 residues. In DNA form, the CDR3 reads TGTGCCAGCAGTACAGGGGGCGTGAACACTGAAGCTTTCTTT. Its protein product is CASSTGGVNTEAFF.

The rearrangement joins TRBV20-1 to TRBJ2-2, with TRBD1 matching 8 bases. The CDR3 is 17 amino acids. Trimming removed 3 bases from V and 4 bases from J; junction bases left unmatched: 13. In germline, CDR1 is DFQATT, CDR2 SNEGSKA (reference sequence). CDR3 residues: CSASLGIGQGITGELFF. The CDR3 nucleotides are TGCAGTGCTAGTCTAGGGATCGGACAGGGCATCACCGGGGAGCTGTTTTTT.

The chain uses TRBV28 and TRBJ1-3; D perhaps matches TRBD1 (5 bases). Germline CDR1 is MDHEN and CDR2 is SYDVKM. CDR3 length: 14 residues. V lost 2 bases to trimming and J lost 0 bases, with 5 bases between them. The CDR3 is CASSLDSSGNTIYF. In DNA form, the CDR3 reads TGTGCCAGCAGTTTAGACAGCTCTGGAAACACCATATATTTT. The variable domain in full, with the rest retrieved from reference TRBV28 and TRBJ1-3, is DVKVTQSSRYLVKRTGEKVFLECVQDMDHENMFWYRQDPGLGLRLIYFSYDVKMKEKGDIPEGYSVSREKKERFSLILESASTNQTSMYLCASSLDSSGNTIYFGEGSWLTVV.

This rearrangement joins TRBV4-2 to TRBJ2-1; 11 bases map to TRBD2. CDR1 is LGHNA and CDR2 is YNFKEQ in the germline V gene. Unmatched junction bases numbered 4, after V lost 3 bases and J lost 0 bases. The CDR3 is 17 amino acids. CDR3 sequence reads: CASSQGLAESSYNEQFF. CDR3 DNA: TGTGCCAGCAGCCAGGGACTAGCGGAGAGCTCCTACAATGAGCAGTTCTTC.

Turning to this clone: Within the sample, other DNA sequences also encode this same CDR3. The CDR3 loop is CASSQARGYTF. The DNA of the CDR3 is TGCGCCAGCAGCCAAGCGAGAGGCTACACCTTC. J is TRBJ1-2 and V is TRBV4-1; D is unclear. Deletions cut 1 base from V and 8 bases from J, with 5 bases between. The CDR3 sequence is 11 residues long. CDR1 and CDR2 from the germline V gene are MGHRA and YSYEKL.

The rearrangement links TRBV2 to TRBJ1-5, with TRBD1 matching over 7 bases. CDR3 length: 15 amino acids. CDR1 is SNHLY and CDR2 is FYNNEI in the germline V gene. The V gene end was trimmed by 5 bases and the J gene end by 0 bases; junction bases not matched to a gene: 4. The CDR3 bases are TGTGCCAGCAGTTTACAGGGGATTAGCAATCAGCCCCAGCATTTT. It codes for CASSLQGISNQPQHF.

This rearrangement joins TRBV7-2 to TRBJ1-4, with D unclear. The CDR3 has 14 amino acids. Per germline, CDR1 SGHTA and CDR2 FQGNSA. The V and J ends lost 5 bases and 0 bases respectively, with 7 bases between them. DNA for the CDR3: TGTGCCAGCAGCCTCGGGACAACTAATGAAAAACTGTTTTTT. This codes for CASSLGTTNEKLFF.

The CDR3 is CASSSRTGKNEQFF. CDR3 DNA: TGCGCCAGCAGCTCACGGACAGGGAAAAATGAGCAGTTCTTC. The chain links TRBV5-1 to TRBJ2-1; 8 bases line up with TRBD1. Germline V gives CDR1 SGHRS, CDR2 YFSETQ. V lost 3 bases, J lost 7 bases, and 6 bases stayed unmatched. The CDR3 totals 14 residues.

The chain is built from TRBV28 and TRBJ1-2, with 12 bases that match TRBD1. From germline, CDR1 is MDHEN and CDR2 SYDVKM. This CDR3 contains 15 residues. The junction had 6 bases not matched to a gene; V was cut back by 6 bases and J by 4 bases. This CDR3 is CASSSRDRGLYGYTF. The CDR3 DNA reads as TGTGCCAGCAGCTCTAGGGACAGGGGGCTCTATGGCTACACCTTC.

The V gene is TRBV19, the J gene TRBJ1-5; D call uncertain. This CDR3 comprises 15 residues. The germline gives CDR1 LNHDA, CDR2 SQIVND (reference sequence). Trimming removed 4 bases from V and 7 bases from J, with 17 bases in between. CDR3 coding DNA: TGTGCCAGTAGTACCGTCCCCTATACGGGGCAGCCCCAGCATTTT. It is translated as CASSTVPYTGQPQHF. Full variable domain (rest looked up from reference TRBV19 and TRBJ1-5): DGGITQSPKYLFRKEGQNVTLSCEQNLNHDAMYWYRQDPGQGLRLIYYSQIVNDFQKGDIAEGYSVSREKKESFPLTVTSAQKNPTAFYLCASSTVPYTGQPQHFGDGTRLSIL.

V usage is TRBV7-9 and J usage is TRBJ1-4; no definite D call. The CDR3 covers 14 residues. V gave up 8 bases and J gave up 0 bases, with 10 bases separating them. Germline CDR1 SEHNR, CDR2 FQNEAQ (reference sequence). The CDR3 sequence is CASARHSTNEKLFF. The CDR3 DNA reads TGTGCCAGCGCTAGACATTCAACTAATGAAAAACTGTTTTTT.

The chain is built from TRBV19 and TRBJ1-4; perhaps TRBD1 as D (6 bases). The CDR3 has 16 amino acids. From germline, CDR1 is LNHDA and CDR2 SQIVND (reference sequence). The ends were cut back, 4 bases at V and 4 bases at J, with 16 bases in the middle. The CDR3 DNA is TGTGCCAGTAGTAGAGAGCGGACAGCTATTAATGAAAAACTGTTTTTT. Residues: CASSRERTAINEKLFF.